This paragraph covers one T cell receptor (beta chain) sequence. The data were produced by immunoSEQ multiplex PCR, yet TCRdb's version contains in-frame clones alone and is incomplete. The sample has about 140,000 clones, around 88% seen once; the top ten hold 1.5% to 2%. The length of the CDR3 is 12 residues. Germline V gene data show CDR1 as GTSNPN and CDR2 as SVGIG (reference sequence). This sample was taken from a study of control samples from healthy donors and cancer patients. This chain joins TRBV30 and TRBJ2-7; D not certain. This TCR was sampled from a man between 18 and 29 years old in good health. The sample taken for sequencing was blood. CDR3 DNA sequence: TGTGCTTTCATCACGTACTCCTACGAGCAGTACTTC. Translated: CAFITYSYEQYF.